A selection of T cell receptor beta chains follows, all from one sample in a study of blood T cell repertoires in COVID-19. Assay: immunoSEQ multiplex PCR; the TCRdb copy retains only in-frame clones and omits some. The sample lists fewer than 300,000 clones, approximately 82% occurring once. The specimen sequenced was PBMCs or T cells enriched from blood (not recorded which). The receptors here all came from a man aged 35 to 55 who had been exposed to COVID-19. Each CDR3 is given with its conserved first and last residue. The order of the fields is clone size, J gene, D gene, V gene, CDR3 DNA, CDR3 protein. The D gene is left open where the match is weak. Expanded clones get a size class; other rows say once, few or many, or leave the size out.

- TRBJ2-4 - TRBV13 TGTGCCAGCAAGAAAGCGGGTCGCAAAAACATTCAGTACTTC CASKKAGRKNIQYF
once TRBJ2-7 TRBD2 TRBV5-1 TGCGCCAGCAGCTTGGTACTAGCGGGAGACACCTCCTACGAGCAGTACTTC CASSLVLAGDTSYEQYF
once TRBJ2-3 TRBD2 TRBV12-5 TGTGCTAGTGGTTTGTTGGGACTAGCGGGGAGTAAGGCAGATACGCAGTATTTT CASGLLGLAGSKADTQYF
- TRBJ2-1 - TRBV7-2 TGTGCCAGCAGCCCCCGTGGGGGGTTTAGTGAGCAGTTCTTC CASSPRGGFSEQFF
- TRBJ1-2 TRBD1 TRBV5-6 TGTGCCAGCAGCCTGGGACAGGGTGGCTACACCTTC CASSLGQGGYTF
- TRBJ2-4 - TRBV7-2 TGTGCCAGCAGCGCTTACGTACAGCTCCCGAACATTCAGTACTTC CASSAYVQLPNIQYF
- TRBJ2-3 - TRBV4-1 TGCGCCAGCAGCCTACCAGGAGGAGATACGCAGTATTTT CASSLPGGDTQYF
once TRBJ2-5 - TRBV3-1/TRBV3-2 TGTGCCAGCAGCCAGCGAGAACAAGAGACCCAGTACTTC CASSQREQETQYF
- TRBJ1-1 TRBD1 TRBV7-3 TGTGCCAGCAGCTTTACCGGGACAGGGGAAGCTTTCTTT CASSFTGTGEAFF
- TRBJ2-3 - TRBV24-1 TGTGCCACGGGGGGGCTAGAAGATACGCAGTATTTT CATGGLEDTQYF
- TRBJ1-2 TRBD1 TRBV10-3 TGTGCCATCAGTGAGAGATCCGGGACAGGGGCAGGTGGCTACACCTTC CAISERSGTGAGGYTF
- TRBJ1-1 - TRBV5-8 TGTGCCAGCAGCCTATTGAACACTGAAGCTTTCTTT CASSLLNTEAFF
- TRBJ1-5 - TRBV11-3 TGTGCCAGCAGCCTGACCCAGGGGCCCCAGCATTTT CASSLTQGPQHF
- TRBJ2-7 TRBD1 TRBV6-5 TGTGCCAGCACCTCCGGGACAGGGAGGTCCTACGAGCAGTACTTC CASTSGTGRSYEQYF
- TRBJ2-1 TRBD2 TRBV29-1 TGCAGCGTGGGACTAGCGGGACAAAGCAATGAGCAGTTCTTC CSVGLAGQSNEQFF
- TRBJ2-2 - TRBV2 TGTGCCAGCAGCGAGAAGGGGACCGGGGAGCTGTTTTTT CASSEKGTGELFF